This T cell receptor (beta chain) was recorded in a study of cytomegalovirus exposure and HLA in healthy donors. CDR1 and CDR2 from the germline V gene are MDHEN and SYDVKM. CDR3 size: 13 residues. V lost 11 bases and J lost 1; bases outside the gene matches: 4. This clone was detected only a few times. The PCR employed 60 Vbeta primers together with 13 Jbeta primers. The repertoire was sequenced with immunoSEQ multiplex PCR; TCRdb's copy has only in-frame clones and lacks some. Seen here are 140,000 to 150,000 clones, 60% to 75% observed once, and the top ten hold approximately 6.8%. This TCR was sampled from a man aged 30-40 years in good health and CMV-seronegative. The chain combines TRBV28 with TRBJ2-3, with 9 bases aligning to TRBD1. The material sequenced was PBMCs. The CDR3 nucleotides read TGTGCCGGTAGGACAGGGGGCACAGATACGCAGTATTTT. It translates to CAGRTGGTDTQYF.